Listed below are T cell receptor beta chains from one sample, sequenced in a study of shared clonotypes between healthy human individuals. Sequencing was performed with immunoSEQ multiplex PCR; in TCRdb, only in-frame clones are kept and a portion is missing. The sample contains some 2,500,000 clones, 80% to 95% of which appear only once. The source material was naive CD4+ T cells from PBMCs. Source of these receptors: a man younger than 35 in good health. Some clones in this sample may be carry-over from other donors' samples. The CDR3 runs from the conserved cysteine through the conserved F or W.

v_gene	j_gene	CDR3aa
TRBV2	TRBJ1-3	CASSLQGRAGNTIYF
TRBV28	TRBJ2-6	CASSTRTVPSSGANVLTF
TRBV25-1	TRBJ2-5	CASSEAGAGQETQYF
TRBV5-1	TRBJ1-1	CASSSMTQGATEAFF
TRBV7-2	-	CASSLRFANYEQYF
TRBV28	TRBJ2-3	CASSPSGGTTDTQYF
TRBV20-1	TRBJ2-1	CSAREYNEQFF
TRBV28	TRBJ2-3	CASSLTPGDTDTQYF
TRBV28	TRBJ2-3	CASKSGSTDTQYF
TRBV6-6	TRBJ2-3	CASKLPPGQGTDTQYF
TRBV30	TRBJ1-1	CACSIGGGTEAFF
TRBV18	TRBJ1-1	CASSPGQGNTEAFF
TRBV7-2	TRBJ2-3	CASSFQTQRPPDF
TRBV18	TRBJ1-2	CASSPGQGHGYTF
TRBV5-6	TRBJ1-4	CASSSIRYRDNEKLFF
TRBV7-9	TRBJ2-5	CASSLVIGRLASQETQYF
TRBV29-1	TRBJ2-2	CSVEGNGELFF
TRBV19	TRBJ1-1	CASSPRSGGLRMNTEAFF
TRBV7-9	TRBJ2-1	CASSPRGEQFF
TRBV11-3	TRBJ2-1	CASSLDGLAGNEQFF
TRBV27	TRBJ1-5	CASSLRARDGGQGALDGNQPQHF
TRBV7-9	TRBJ2-1	CAPAGEQFF
TRBV6-5	TRBJ1-1	CASRSGQTTEAFF
TRBV7-8	TRBJ1-5	CASSSVAHQPQHF
TRBV5-6	TRBJ1-1	CASSPVTVRDPIF